The 22 T cell receptor beta chains given below trace back to one sample, sequenced in a study of blood T cell repertoires in COVID-19. The protocol was immunoSEQ multiplex PCR, while the TCRdb copy is restricted to in-frame clones and leaves out a portion. Altogether a few hundred thousand clones are present, about 91% being singletons, with the ten largest covering approximately 1.6%. The specimen sequenced was peripheral blood. These receptors were taken from a woman aged 25 to 39 with COVID-19, enrolled during active disease.

For this clone: At one end the junction does not follow the germline gene, possibly because of a read error. This sequence joins TRBV18 and TRBJ2-2, with 7 bases lining up with TRBD1. The CDR3 runs 16 residues. Germline V gives CDR1 KGHSH, CDR2 LQKENI. The CDR3 reads CASSLRTGPNNGELFF. In DNA, the CDR3 is TGTGCCAGCTCACTGAGGACAGGACCAAACAACGGGGAGCTGTTTTTT.

This clone was recorded only once. The rearrangement joins TRBV7-3 to TRBJ2-1, with D possibly being TRBD2 (6 bases). The CDR3 totals 14 residues. Per germline, CDR1 SGHTA and CDR2 FQGTGA. V gave up 2 bases and J gave up 3 bases, with 8 bases separating them. For the CDR3, the DNA is TGTGCCAGCAGCTTAGGGGGGATCTACAATGAGCAGTTCTTC. It codes for CASSLGGIYNEQFF.

J is TRBJ2-3 and V is TRBV28; D is unresolved. Between the trimmed V and J ends, which lost 5 bases and 4 bases, there was a span of 7 bases. CDR3 length: 12 amino acids. Looked up from germline, CDR1 is MDHEN and CDR2 is SYDVKM. The chain's CDR3 is CASSPRPDTQYF. The CDR3 DNA sequence: TGTGCCAGCAGTCCCAGGCCAGATACGCAGTATTTT.

The chain employs TRBV27 and TRBJ2-5, with 10 bases fitting TRBD2. The ends lost 5 bases at V and 5 bases at J; junction bases unmatched: 2. The CDR3 is 13 amino acids. Per germline, CDR1 MNHEY and CDR2 SMNVEV (reference sequence). The CDR3 loop reads CASSRAGGETQYF. In DNA form, the CDR3 reads TGTGCCAGCAGTCGAGCGGGGGGGGAGACCCAGTACTTC.

J is TRBJ2-1 and V is TRBV29-1; 8 positions match TRBD2. CDR1 and CDR2 (germline): SQVTM, ANQGSEA. This CDR3 comprises 14 residues. J lost 6 bases, V lost 4 bases, and 8 bases had no gene match. The CDR3 protein is CSVVFGGAGNEQFF. The DNA for the CDR3 is TGCAGCGTTGTATTCGGGGGGGCGGGCAATGAGCAGTTCTTC.

This sequence joins TRBV5-1 and TRBJ2-1; 9 nucleotides agree with TRBD1. Germline CDR1 reads SGHRS; CDR2 reads YFSETQ. V lost 2 bases and J lost 7; bases outside the gene matches: 7. This CDR3 has 15 amino acids. CDR3 protein: CASSFMGQGYNEQFF. The CDR3 nucleotides are TGCGCCAGCAGCTTCATGGGACAGGGATATAATGAGCAGTTCTTC.

The J gene is TRBJ2-2, the V gene TRBV5-1; 7 bases match TRBD1. The CDR3 is 16 amino acids. The V segment lost 3 bases and the J segment 5 bases; nucleotides outside the gene matches: 10. Germline V gene lookup returns CDR1 SGHRS and CDR2 YFSETQ. The CDR3 reads CASSSRQGIMTGELFF. CDR3 nucleotide sequence: TGCGCCAGCAGCTCCAGACAGGGAATTATGACCGGGGAGCTGTTTTTT.

The gene calls are TRBV20-1 and TRBJ2-3; possibly TRBD2 for D (7 bases). V shed 6 bases and J shed 9 bases, with 13 bases lying between them. CDR1 and CDR2 from the germline V gene are DFQATT and SNEGSKA (reference sequence). This CDR3 has 11 residues. The CDR3 region has the DNA TGCAGTGCGCGAGGGGGGGGAACGCAGTATTTT. Residues: CSARGGGTQYF.

This chain connects TRBV13 to TRBJ1-6; 7 bases align to TRBD1. Germline lookup yields CDR1 PRHDT and CDR2 FYEKMQ (reference sequence). The length of the CDR3 is 14 residues. V gave up 7 bases and J gave up 6 bases; unmatched junction bases: 6. The CDR3 protein is CASKARQGNSPLHF. CDR3 sequence (DNA): TGTGCCAGCAAGGCGAGACAGGGTAATTCACCCCTCCACTTT.

This rearrangement joins TRBV21-1 to TRBJ1-1; the table assigns TRBD1, which was not confirmed against the DNA. TRBV21-1 is given as a pseudogene. The CDR3 consists of 13 residues. The DNA of the CDR3 is TGTGCCCCTTGGAAGGGAAGGGGCACTGAAGCTTTCTTT. Translation: CAPWKGRGTEAFF.

The chain carries TRBV30 and TRBJ1-6, with TRBD1 matching 7 bases. The CDR3 is made up of 13 amino acids. Germline values: CDR1 GTSNPN, CDR2 SVGIG (reference sequence). V was pared by 4 bases and J by 11 bases, with 8 bases of the junction left unmatched. CDR3 sequence: CAWTTGEATPLHF. CDR3 nucleotides: TGTGCCTGGACCACAGGGGAGGCGACACCCCTCCACTTT.

This chain uses TRBV27 with TRBJ1-6, with D possibly matching TRBD1 (6 bases). V was pared by 6 bases and J by 0 bases, with 18 bases between. The CDR3 is 18 amino acids. Germline CDR1 MNHEY, CDR2 SMNVEV (reference sequence). The CDR3 sequence is CASSQGRPGGSYNSPLHF. The CDR3 DNA reads TGTGCCAGCAGCCAGGGGAGACCGGGAGGCTCCTATAATTCACCCCTCCACTTT.

The V and J genes are TRBV11-3 and TRBJ2-2; tentative D call: TRBD2 (6 bases). With 3 bases removed from V and 6 bases from J, the gap between germline ends came to 14 bases. The CDR3 is 15 residues long. Germline CDR1 reads SGHNT; CDR2 reads YENEEA. CDR3 residues: CASSLGATRAGELFF. CDR3 bases: TGTGCCAGCAGCTTGGGTGCGACTAGGGCCGGGGAGCTGTTTTTT.

The chain uses TRBV11-2 and TRBJ2-7; D is possibly TRBD2 (6 bases). In germline, CDR1 is SGHAT, CDR2 FQNNGV. The CDR3 contains 12 residues. Trimming took 3 bases from V and 6 from J, leaving 9 bases between them. The CDR3 region is CASSLGGSEQYV. In DNA, the CDR3 is TGTGCCAGCAGCTTGGGGGGAAGCGAGCAGTACGTC.

Only a few counts were recorded for this clone. The rearrangement links TRBV5-1 to TRBJ1-2, with 9 positions matching TRBD1. The CDR3 loop spans 13 amino acids. Per germline, CDR1 SGHRS and CDR2 YFSETQ. J was trimmed by 5 bases and V by 4 bases; bases with no gene match: 3. The CDR3 loop reads CASSMGQGYGYTF. The CDR3 DNA reads TGCGCCAGCAGCATGGGACAGGGTTATGGCTACACCTTC.

The V gene is TRBV10-3, the J gene TRBJ1-2, with 9 bases fitting TRBD1. V was pared by 7 bases and J by 5 bases, with 8 bases of the junction left unmatched. The germline CDR1 and CDR2 sequences are ENHRY and SYGVKD. The CDR3 loop spans 14 amino acids. This CDR3 is CAINPTGTGYGYTF. The CDR3 nucleotides are TGTGCCATCAACCCAACCGGGACAGGGTATGGCTACACCTTC.

This clone appeared once. V usage is TRBV30 and J usage is TRBJ1-4; tentative D call: TRBD1 (6 bases). Germline V gene lookup returns CDR1 GTSNPN and CDR2 SVGIG (reference sequence). Between the trimmed V and J ends, which lost 5 bases and 5 bases, there was a span of 12 bases. The CDR3 consists of 13 residues. The DNA for the CDR3 is TGTGCCTGGGCCGGGACATTAAATGAAAAACTGTTTTTT. It translates to CAWAGTLNEKLFF. Filled out from reference TRBV30 and TRBJ1-4, the complete variable domain reads SQTIHQWPATLVQPVGSPLSLECTVEGTSNPNLYWYRQAAGRGLQLLFYSVGIGQISSEVPQNLSASRPQDRQFILSSKKLLLSDSGFYLCAWAGTLNEKLFFGSGTQLSVL.

The V call is TRBV5-1, the J call TRBJ2-2, with TRBD1 matching over 9 bases. This CDR3 region has 16 residues. The V segment lost 4 bases and the J segment 6 bases; nucleotides outside the gene matches: 10. Germline V gives CDR1 SGHRS, CDR2 YFSETQ. CDR3 DNA: TGCGCCAGCAGCGGGCCACAGGGGGCGAGGGCCGGGGAGCTGTTTTTT. Encoded protein: CASSGPQGARAGELFF.

CDR3 in amino acids: CASNLLAGGETQYF. For the CDR3, the DNA is TGTGCCAGCAACCTCCTCGCGGGGGGGGAGACCCAGTACTTC. The V call is TRBV6-5, the J call TRBJ2-5; TRBD2 agrees at 9 bases. This CDR3 is 14 amino acids long. Germline V lookup: CDR1 MNHEY, CDR2 SVGAGI. The ends lost 7 bases at V and 5 bases at J; junction bases unmatched: 8.

The chain uses TRBV27 and TRBJ1-6, with TRBD1 matching over 10 bases. CDR1 is MNHEY and CDR2 is SMNVEV in the germline V gene (reference sequence). The CDR3 loop spans 15 amino acids. The J segment lost 11 bases and the V segment lost 6 bases, leaving 10 bases of the junction unmatched. CDR3 in DNA: TGTGCCAGCAGCCTCTCCGGGACAGGGGTGCCACCCCTCCACTTT. Encoded protein: CASSLSGTGVPPLHF.

The rearrangement links TRBV2 to TRBJ1-6, with 9 bases matching TRBD1. Germline lookup yields CDR1 SNHLY and CDR2 FYNNEI. This CDR3 contains 14 residues. Germline trimming cut 7 bases from V and 6 bases from J; bases unmatched to any gene: 4. The CDR3 coding sequence is TGTGCCAGCATTAAGGACAGGGGTAATTCACCCCTCCACTTT. This gives the protein CASIKDRGNSPLHF. The full variable domain, in which reference TRBV2 and TRBJ1-6 provide the parts outside the CDR3, is EPEVTQTPSHQVTQMGQEVILRCVPISNHLYFYWYRQILGQKVEFLVSFYNNEISEKSEIFDDQFSVERPDGSNFTLKIRSTKLEDSAMYFCASIKDRGNSPLHFGNGTRLTVT.

The chain joins TRBV7-7 to TRBJ2-5; tentative D call: TRBD2 (6 bases). CDR1 and CDR2 (germline): SSHAT, FNYEAQ (reference sequence). CDR3 length: 14 amino acids. Trimming pared 5 bases from V and 4 bases from J, leaving 14 bases between. The CDR3 loop reads CASSPTSLRETQYF. The CDR3 coding sequence is TGTGCCAGCAGCCCAACTAGCTTACGAGAGACCCAGTACTTC.